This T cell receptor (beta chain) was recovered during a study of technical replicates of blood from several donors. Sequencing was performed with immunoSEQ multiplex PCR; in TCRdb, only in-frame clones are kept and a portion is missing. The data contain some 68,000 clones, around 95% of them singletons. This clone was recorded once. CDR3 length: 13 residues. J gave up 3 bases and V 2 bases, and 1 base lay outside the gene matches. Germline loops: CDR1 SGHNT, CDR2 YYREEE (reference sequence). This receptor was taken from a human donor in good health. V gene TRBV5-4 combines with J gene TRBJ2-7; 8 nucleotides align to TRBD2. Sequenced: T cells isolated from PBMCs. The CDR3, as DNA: TGTGCCAGCAGCTTCGGGGGGGGCTACGAGCAGTACTTC. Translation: CASSFGGGYEQYF.